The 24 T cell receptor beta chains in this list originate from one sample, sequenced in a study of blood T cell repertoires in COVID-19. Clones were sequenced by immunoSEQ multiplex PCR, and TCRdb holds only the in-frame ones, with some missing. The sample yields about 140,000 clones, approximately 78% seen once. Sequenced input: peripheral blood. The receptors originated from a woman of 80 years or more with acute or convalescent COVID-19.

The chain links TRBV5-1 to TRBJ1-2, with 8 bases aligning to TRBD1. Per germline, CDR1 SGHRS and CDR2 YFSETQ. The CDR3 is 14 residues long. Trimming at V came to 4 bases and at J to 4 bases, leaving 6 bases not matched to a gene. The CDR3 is CASSRTGSTYGYTF. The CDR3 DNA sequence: TGCGCCAGCAGCCGGACAGGGAGTACCTATGGCTACACCTTC.

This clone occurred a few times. For the CDR3, the DNA is TGCGCCAGCAGCTCGCAACCGGGACAGCAAAATGGAAACATTCAGTACTTC. Its translation is CASSSQPGQQNGNIQYF. The J gene is TRBJ2-4, the V gene TRBV5-1; TRBD1 matches at 7 bases. Germline CDR1 and CDR2: SGHRS and YFSETQ. The CDR3 runs to 17 residues. V dropped 3 bases and J dropped 6; count of bases not matched to a gene: 15. The whole variable domain, filled in from reference TRBV5-1 and TRBJ2-4, reads KAGVTQTPRYLIKTRGQQVTLSCSPISGHRSVSWYQQTPGQGLQFLFEYFSETQRNKGNFPGRFSGRQFSNSRSEMNVSTLELGDSALYLCASSSQPGQQNGNIQYFGAGTRLSVL.

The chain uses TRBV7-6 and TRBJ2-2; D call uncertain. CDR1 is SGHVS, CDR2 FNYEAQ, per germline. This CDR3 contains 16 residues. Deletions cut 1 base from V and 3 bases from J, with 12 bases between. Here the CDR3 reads CASSLVEESYTGELFF. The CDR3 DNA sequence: TGTGCCAGCAGCTTAGTTGAGGAAAGCTACACCGGGGAGCTGTTTTTT.

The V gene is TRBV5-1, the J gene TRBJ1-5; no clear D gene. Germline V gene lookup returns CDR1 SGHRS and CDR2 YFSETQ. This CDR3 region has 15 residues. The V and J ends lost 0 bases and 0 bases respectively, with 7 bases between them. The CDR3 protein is CASSLGPNSNQPQHF. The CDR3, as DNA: TGCGCCAGCAGCTTGGGGCCCAATAGCAATCAGCCCCAGCATTTT.

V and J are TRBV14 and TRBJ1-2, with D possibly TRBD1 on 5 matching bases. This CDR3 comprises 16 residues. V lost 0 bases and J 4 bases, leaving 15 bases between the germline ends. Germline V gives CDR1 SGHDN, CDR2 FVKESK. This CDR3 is CASSQDQKGHRYGYTF. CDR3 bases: TGTGCCAGCAGCCAAGATCAGAAGGGGCATCGCTATGGCTACACCTTC.

The CDR3: CASSQRLREQYF. The CDR3 nucleotides are TGTGCCAGCAGCCAACGCCTGAGAGAGCAGTACTTC. The chain uses TRBV7-8 and TRBJ2-7; D unresolved. Germline V gene sequence: CDR1 SGHVS, CDR2 FQNEAQ. V lost 5 bases and J 7 bases, leaving 12 bases between the germline ends. The CDR3 is 12 residues long. Using reference TRBV7-8 and TRBJ2-7 for the parts outside the CDR3, the full variable domain is GAGVSQSPRYKVAKRGQDVALRCDPISGHVSLFWYQQALGQGPEFLTYFQNEAQLDKSGLPSDRFFAERPEGSVSTLKIQRTQQEDSAVYLCASSQRLREQYFGPGTRLTVT.

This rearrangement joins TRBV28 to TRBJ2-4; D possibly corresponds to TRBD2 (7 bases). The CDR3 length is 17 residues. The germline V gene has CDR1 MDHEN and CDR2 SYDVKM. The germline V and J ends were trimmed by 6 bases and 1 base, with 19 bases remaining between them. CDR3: CASRSRRGREAKNIQYF. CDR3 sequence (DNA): TGTGCCAGCAGAAGTAGGCGGGGGCGCGAGGCCAAAAACATTCAGTACTTC.

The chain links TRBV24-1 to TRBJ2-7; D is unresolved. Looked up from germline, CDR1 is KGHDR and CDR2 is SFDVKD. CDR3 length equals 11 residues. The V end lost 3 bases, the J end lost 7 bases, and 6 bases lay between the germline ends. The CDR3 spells CATSDHGEQYF. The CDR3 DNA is TGTGCCACCAGTGATCACGGGGAGCAGTACTTC.

CDR3 nucleotide sequence: TGCGCCAGCAGTGAGTTACCGGGCAGGGGCACAGATACGCAGTATTTT. Translating gives CASSELPGRGTDTQYF. V and J are TRBV10-2 and TRBJ2-3; D is possibly TRBD1 (5 bases). Germline CDR1 WSHSY, CDR2 SAAADI. The germline V and J ends were trimmed by 1 base and 1 base, with 12 bases remaining between them. This CDR3 is built from 16 residues.

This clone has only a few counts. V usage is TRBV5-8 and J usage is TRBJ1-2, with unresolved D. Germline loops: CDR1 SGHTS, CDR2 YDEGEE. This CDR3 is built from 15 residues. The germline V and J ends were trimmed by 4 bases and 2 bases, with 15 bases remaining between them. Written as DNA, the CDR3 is TGTGCCAGCAGCCATGATCCGTCGGTCAACTATGGCTACACCTTC. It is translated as CASSHDPSVNYGYTF.

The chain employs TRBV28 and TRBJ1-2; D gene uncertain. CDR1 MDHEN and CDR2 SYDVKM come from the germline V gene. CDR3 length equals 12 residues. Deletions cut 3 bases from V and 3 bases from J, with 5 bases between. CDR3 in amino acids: CASSFLDYGYTF. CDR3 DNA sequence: TGTGCCAGCAGTTTTTTAGACTATGGCTACACCTTC.

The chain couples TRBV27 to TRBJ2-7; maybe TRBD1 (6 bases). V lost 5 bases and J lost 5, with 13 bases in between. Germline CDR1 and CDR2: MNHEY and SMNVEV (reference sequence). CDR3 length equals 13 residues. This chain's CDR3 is CASSRTGYNEQYF. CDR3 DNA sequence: TGTGCCAGCAGTCGTACAGGGTACAACGAGCAGTACTTC.

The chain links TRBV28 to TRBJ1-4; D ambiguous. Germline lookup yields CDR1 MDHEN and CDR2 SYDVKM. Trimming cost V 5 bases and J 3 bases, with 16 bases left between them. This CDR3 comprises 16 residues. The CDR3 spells CASSTSWERANEKLFF. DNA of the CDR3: TGTGCCAGCAGTACAAGCTGGGAGCGGGCTAATGAAAAACTGTTTTTT.

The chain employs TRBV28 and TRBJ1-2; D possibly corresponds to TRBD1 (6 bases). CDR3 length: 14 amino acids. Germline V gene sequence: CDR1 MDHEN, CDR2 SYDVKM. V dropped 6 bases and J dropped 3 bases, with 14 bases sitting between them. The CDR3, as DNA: TGTGCCAGCAGCCCCGGGGGGGGCCACTATGGCTACACCTTC. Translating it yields CASSPGGGHYGYTF.

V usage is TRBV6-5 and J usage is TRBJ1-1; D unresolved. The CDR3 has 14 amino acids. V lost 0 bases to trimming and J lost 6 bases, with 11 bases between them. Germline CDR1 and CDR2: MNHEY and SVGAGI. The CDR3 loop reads CASSYSMGVSEAFF. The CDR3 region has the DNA TGTGCCAGCAGTTACTCGATGGGAGTGTCTGAAGCTTTCTTT.

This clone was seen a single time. CDR3 region: CASSLPGGNTEAFF. In nucleotides, the CDR3 is TGTGCCAGCAGCTTACCCGGAGGAAACACTGAAGCTTTCTTT. J is TRBJ1-1 and V is TRBV5-5, with unresolved D. Per the germline V gene, CDR1 is SGHKS and CDR2 is YYEKEE (reference sequence). Trimming stripped 2 bases from V and 2 bases from J, with 10 bases between. The CDR3 covers 14 residues.

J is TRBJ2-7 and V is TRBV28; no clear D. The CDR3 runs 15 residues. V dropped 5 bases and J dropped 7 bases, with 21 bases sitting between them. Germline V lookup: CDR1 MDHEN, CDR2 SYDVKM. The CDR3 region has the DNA TGTGCCAGCAGTCCGGGTCGGCAGTGGAGTTGGGAGCAGTACTTC. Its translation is CASSPGRQWSWEQYF.

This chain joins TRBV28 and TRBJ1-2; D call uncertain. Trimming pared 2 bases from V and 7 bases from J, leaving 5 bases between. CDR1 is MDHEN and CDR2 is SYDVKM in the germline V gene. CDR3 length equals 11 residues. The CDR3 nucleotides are TGTGCCAGCAGTTTAGGAGCTGGCTACACCTTC. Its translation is CASSLGAGYTF.

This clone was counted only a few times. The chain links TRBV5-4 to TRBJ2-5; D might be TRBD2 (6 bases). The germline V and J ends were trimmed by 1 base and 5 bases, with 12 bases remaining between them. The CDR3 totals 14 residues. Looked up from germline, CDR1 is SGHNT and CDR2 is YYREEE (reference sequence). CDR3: CASSLFPSVETQYF. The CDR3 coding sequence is TGTGCCAGCAGCTTGTTTCCTAGCGTCGAGACCCAGTACTTC.

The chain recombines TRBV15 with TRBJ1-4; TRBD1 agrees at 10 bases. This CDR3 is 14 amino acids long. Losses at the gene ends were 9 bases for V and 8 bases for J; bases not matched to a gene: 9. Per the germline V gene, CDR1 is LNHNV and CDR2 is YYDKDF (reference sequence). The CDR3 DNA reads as TGTGCCACAAGTAGACAGGGGGCGCGGGAAAAACTGTTTTTT. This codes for CATSRQGAREKLFF.

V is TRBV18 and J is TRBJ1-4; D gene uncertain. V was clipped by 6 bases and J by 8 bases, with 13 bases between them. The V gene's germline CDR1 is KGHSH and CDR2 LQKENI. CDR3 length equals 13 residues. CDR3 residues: CASSPTVEEKLFF. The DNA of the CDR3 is TGTGCCAGCTCCCCTACCGTCGAGGAAAAACTGTTTTTT.

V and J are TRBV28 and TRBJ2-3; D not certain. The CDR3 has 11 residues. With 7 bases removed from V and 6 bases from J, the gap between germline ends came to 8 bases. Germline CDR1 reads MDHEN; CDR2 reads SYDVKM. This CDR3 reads CASTLRDTQYF. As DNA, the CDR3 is TGTGCCAGCACTCTTCGGGATACGCAGTATTTT.

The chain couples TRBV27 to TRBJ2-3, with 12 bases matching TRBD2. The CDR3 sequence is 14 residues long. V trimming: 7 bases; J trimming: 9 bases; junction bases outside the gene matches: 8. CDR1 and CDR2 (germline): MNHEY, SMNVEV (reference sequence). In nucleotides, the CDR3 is TGTGCCAGCACCGGGACTAGCGGGCCCATAACGCAGTATTTT. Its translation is CASTGTSGPITQYF.

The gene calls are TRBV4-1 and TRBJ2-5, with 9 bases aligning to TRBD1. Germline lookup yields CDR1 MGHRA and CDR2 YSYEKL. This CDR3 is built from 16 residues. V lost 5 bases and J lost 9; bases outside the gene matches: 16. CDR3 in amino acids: CASSVASGTGYGAQYF. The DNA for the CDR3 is TGCGCCAGCAGCGTAGCGTCCGGGACAGGGTATGGGGCCCAGTACTTC.